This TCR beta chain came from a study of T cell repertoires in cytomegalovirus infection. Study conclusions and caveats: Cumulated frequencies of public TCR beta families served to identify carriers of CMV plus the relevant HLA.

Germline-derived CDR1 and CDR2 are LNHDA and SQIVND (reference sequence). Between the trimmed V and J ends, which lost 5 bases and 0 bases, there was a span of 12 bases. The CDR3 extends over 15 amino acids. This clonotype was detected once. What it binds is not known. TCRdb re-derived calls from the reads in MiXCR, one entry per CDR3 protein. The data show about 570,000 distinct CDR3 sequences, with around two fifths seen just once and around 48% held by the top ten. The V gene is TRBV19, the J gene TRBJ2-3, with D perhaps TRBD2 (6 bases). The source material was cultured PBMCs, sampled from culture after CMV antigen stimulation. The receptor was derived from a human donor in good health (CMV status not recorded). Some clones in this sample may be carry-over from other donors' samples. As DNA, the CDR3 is TGTGCCAGTAGTCCCGTCGGGGGAAGCACAGATACGCAGTATTTT. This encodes CASSPVGGSTDTQYF.